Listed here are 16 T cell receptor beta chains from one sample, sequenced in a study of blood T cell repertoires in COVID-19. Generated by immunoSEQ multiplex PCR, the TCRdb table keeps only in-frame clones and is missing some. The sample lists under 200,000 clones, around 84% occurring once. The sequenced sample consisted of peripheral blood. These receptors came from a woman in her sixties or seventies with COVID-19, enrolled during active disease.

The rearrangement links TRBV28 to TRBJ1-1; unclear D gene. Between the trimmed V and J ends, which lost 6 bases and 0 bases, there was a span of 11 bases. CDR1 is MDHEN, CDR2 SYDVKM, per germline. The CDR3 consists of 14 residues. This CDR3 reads CASRWGGMNTEAFF. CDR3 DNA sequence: TGTGCCAGCAGATGGGGAGGAATGAACACTGAAGCTTTCTTT. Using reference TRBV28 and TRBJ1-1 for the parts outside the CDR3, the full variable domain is DVKVTQSSRYLVKRTGEKVFLECVQDMDHENMFWYRQDPGLGLRLIYFSYDVKMKEKGDIPEGYSVSREKKERFSLILESASTNQTSMYLCASRWGGMNTEAFFGQGTRLTVV.

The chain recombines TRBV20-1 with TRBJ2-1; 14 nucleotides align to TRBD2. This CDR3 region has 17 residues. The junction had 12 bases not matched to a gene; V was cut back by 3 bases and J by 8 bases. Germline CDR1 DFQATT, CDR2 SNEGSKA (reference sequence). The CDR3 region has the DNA TGCAGTGCTAGTAAAGGGACTAGCGGGGGTGGCGTGGATGAGCAGTTCTTC. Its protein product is CSASKGTSGGGVDEQFF.

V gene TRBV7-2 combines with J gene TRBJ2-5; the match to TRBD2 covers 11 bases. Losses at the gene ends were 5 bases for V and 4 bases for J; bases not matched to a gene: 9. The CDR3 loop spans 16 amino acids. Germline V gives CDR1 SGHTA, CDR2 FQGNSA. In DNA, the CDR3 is TGTGCCAGCAGCGTTAGCGGGAGGGTGGAGGGAGAGACCCAGTACTTC. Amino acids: CASSVSGRVEGETQYF. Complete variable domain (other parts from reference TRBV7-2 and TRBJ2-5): GAGVSQSPSNKVTEKGKDVELRCDPISGHTALYWYRQSLGQGLEFLIYFQGNSAPDKSGLPSDRFSAERTGGSVSTLTIQRTQQEDSAVYLCASSVSGRVEGETQYFGPGTRLLVL.

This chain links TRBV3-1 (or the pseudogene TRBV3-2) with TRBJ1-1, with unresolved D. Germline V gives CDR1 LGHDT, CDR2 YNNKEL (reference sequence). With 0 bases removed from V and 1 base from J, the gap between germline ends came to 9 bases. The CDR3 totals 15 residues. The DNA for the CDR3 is TGTGCCAGCAGCCAAGAATACAGAGCGAACACTGAAGCTTTCTTT. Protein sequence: CASSQEYRANTEAFF.

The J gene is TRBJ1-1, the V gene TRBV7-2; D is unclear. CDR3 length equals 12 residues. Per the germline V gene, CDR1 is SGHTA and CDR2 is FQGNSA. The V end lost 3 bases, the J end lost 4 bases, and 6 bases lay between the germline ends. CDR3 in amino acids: CASSFSVTEAFF. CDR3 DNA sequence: TGTGCCAGCAGCTTTAGCGTCACTGAAGCTTTCTTT. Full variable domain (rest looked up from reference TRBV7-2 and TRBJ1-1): GAGVSQSPSNKVTEKGKDVELRCDPISGHTALYWYRQSLGQGLEFLIYFQGNSAPDKSGLPSDRFSAERTGGSVSTLTIQRTQQEDSAVYLCASSFSVTEAFFGQGTRLTVV.

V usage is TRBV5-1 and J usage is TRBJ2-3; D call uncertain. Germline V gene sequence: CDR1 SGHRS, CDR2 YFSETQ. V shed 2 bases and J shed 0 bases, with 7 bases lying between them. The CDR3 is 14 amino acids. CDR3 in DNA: TGCGCCAGCAGCTTTATGTCCAGCACAGATACGCAGTATTTT. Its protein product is CASSFMSSTDTQYF. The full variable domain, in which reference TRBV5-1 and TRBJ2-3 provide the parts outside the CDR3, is KAGVTQTPRYLIKTRGQQVTLSCSPISGHRSVSWYQQTPGQGLQFLFEYFSETQRNKGNFPGRFSGRQFSNSRSEMNVSTLELGDSALYLCASSFMSSTDTQYFGPGTRLTVL.

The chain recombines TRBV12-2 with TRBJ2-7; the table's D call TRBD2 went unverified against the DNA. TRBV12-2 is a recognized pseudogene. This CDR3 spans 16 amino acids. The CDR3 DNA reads TGTGCAAGTCGCTTAGAGGGAGTTCAAGCCTCCTACGAGCAGTACGTC. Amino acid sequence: CASRLEGVQASYEQYV.

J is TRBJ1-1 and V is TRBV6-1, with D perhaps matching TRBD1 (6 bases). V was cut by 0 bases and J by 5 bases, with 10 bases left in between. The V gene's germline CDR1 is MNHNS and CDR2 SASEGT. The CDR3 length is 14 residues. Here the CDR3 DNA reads TGTGCCAGCAGTGAAGCGGACAGAAGGACTGAAGCTTTCTTT. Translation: CASSEADRRTEAFF.

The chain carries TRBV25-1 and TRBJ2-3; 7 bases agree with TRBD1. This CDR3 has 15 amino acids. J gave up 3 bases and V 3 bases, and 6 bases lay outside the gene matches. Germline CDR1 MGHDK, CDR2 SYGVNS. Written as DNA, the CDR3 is TGTGCCAGCAGTGACAGGGGGTCTGGGACAGATACGCAGTATTTT. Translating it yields CASSDRGSGTDTQYF.

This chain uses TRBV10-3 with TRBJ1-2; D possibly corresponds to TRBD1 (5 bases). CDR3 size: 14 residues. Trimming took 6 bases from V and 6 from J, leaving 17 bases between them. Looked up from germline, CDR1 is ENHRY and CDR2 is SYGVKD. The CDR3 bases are TGTGCCATCAGGGGGTCAGGGAGGGATAATGGCTACACCTTC. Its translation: CAIRGSGRDNGYTF.

CDR3 amino acids: CSVTPPSGSSYEQYF. The DNA of the CDR3 is TGCAGCGTCACCCCTCCCAGCGGGAGCTCCTACGAGCAGTACTTC. This chain links TRBV29-1 with TRBJ2-7; TRBD2 aligns across 8 bases. Unmatched junction bases numbered 10, after V lost 6 bases and J lost 0 bases. This CDR3 spans 15 amino acids. CDR1 and CDR2 from the germline V gene are SQVTM and ANQGSEA.

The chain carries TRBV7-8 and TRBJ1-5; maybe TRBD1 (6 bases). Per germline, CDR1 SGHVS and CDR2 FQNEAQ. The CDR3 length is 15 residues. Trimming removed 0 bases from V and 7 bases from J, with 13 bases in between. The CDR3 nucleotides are TGTGCCAGCAGCTTAGCTCGGGGGGCAGGGCAGCCCCAGCATTTT. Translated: CASSLARGAGQPQHF.

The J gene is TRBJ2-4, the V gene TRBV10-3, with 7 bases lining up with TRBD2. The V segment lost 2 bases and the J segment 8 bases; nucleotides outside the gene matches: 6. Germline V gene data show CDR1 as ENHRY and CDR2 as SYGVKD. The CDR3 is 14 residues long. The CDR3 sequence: CAISEMGGGDIQYF. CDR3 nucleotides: TGTGCCATCAGTGAGATGGGTGGGGGGGACATTCAGTACTTC.

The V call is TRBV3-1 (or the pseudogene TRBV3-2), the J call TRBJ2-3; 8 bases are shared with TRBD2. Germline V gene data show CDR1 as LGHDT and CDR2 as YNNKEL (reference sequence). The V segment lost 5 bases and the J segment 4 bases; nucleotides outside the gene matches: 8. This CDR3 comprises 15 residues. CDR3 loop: CASSTRTSFADTQYF. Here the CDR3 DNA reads TGTGCCAGCAGCACCAGGACTAGCTTCGCAGATACGCAGTATTTT.

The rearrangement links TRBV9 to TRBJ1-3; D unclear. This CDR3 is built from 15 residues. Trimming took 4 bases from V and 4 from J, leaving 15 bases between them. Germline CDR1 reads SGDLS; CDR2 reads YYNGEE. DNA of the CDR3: TGTGCCAGCAGCCAGACCCAACCGGGGGGAAACACCATATATTTT. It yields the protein CASSQTQPGGNTIYF.

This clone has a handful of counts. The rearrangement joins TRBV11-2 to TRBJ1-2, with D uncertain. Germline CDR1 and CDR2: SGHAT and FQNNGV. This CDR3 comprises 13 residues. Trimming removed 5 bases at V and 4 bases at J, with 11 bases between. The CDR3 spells CASSPAPSYGYTF. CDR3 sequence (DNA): TGTGCCAGCAGCCCCGCCCCCAGCTATGGCTACACCTTC.